The clone carrying this T cell receptor beta chain was seen many times. No antigen is known for it. Germline V lookup: CDR1 PRHDT, CDR2 FYEKMQ (reference sequence). The CDR3 is 16 amino acids. Trimming removed 0 bases at V and 1 base at J, with 10 bases between. The sample originates from a study of molecular identifiers for immune sequencing clone quantification. TCRdb analysed the PCR reads with MiXCR anew, one entry per CDR3 protein. The repertoire has 460,000 or so distinct CDR3 sequences, over 20% of them found once; the top ten carry 0.84%. Notes on the study in general: The sizes of highly expanded clones could be underestimated when identical TCR molecules share a barcode.

Input material: naive CD8+ T cells from blood, with Jurkat cell RNA spiked in. Sample subset: FACS-sorted CD8+CD4-CCR7+CD45RA+ naive T cells. The sequence was obtained from a human donor in good health. Some libraries in this study had Jurkat cell RNA spiked in. This chain uses TRBV13 with TRBJ2-4; D unresolved. CDR3 nucleotides: TGTGCCAGCAGCTTAGGCCACGGAGATGCCAAAAACATTCAGTACTTC. This sequence encodes CASSLGHGDAKNIQYF.